Presented here are 2 T cell receptor beta chains from one specimen sequenced in a study of early T cells in non-severe SARS-CoV-2 infection. Via MiXCR, TCRdb re-called the 5' RACE reads, giving one row per CDR3 protein. The sample holds roughly 90,000 distinct CDR3 sequences; 14% to 15% are singletons and the top ten take about 0.58%. The sample comprised whole blood. These receptor sequences come from an adult who was a healthcare worker with PCR-confirmed SARS-CoV-2 infection or an uninfected control (not recorded which).

This clonotype appeared a few times. This chain connects TRBV11-2 to TRBJ1-4; D may be TRBD1 (5 bases). Germline-derived CDR1 and CDR2 are SGHAT and FQNNGV. This CDR3 has 15 residues. Trimming removed 2 bases at V and 9 bases at J, with 16 bases between. The CDR3 nucleotides read TGTGCCAGCAGCTTAAGGTGGCAGGGAGGGAAAAAACTGTTTTTT. Protein product: CASSLRWQGGKKLFF.

The genes are TRBV2 and TRBJ1-1; D perhaps matches TRBD1 (6 bases). The V gene lost 6 bases and the J gene lost 8 bases, with 13 bases spanning the gap. CDR3 length: 12 residues. The germline CDR1 and CDR2 sequences are SNHLY and FYNNEI. The DNA of the CDR3 is TGTGCCAGCAGCGTGGGGGCGGAAGAAGCTTTCTTT. It translates to CASSVGAEEAFF.